This TCR beta chain is drawn from a study of response to subunit inactivated influenza vaccine. Study outcomes and limitations: The authors suggested that few new T cells are recruited per seasonal influenza vaccination.

The sample holds a few counts of this clonotype. The antigen is unknown. TCRdb re-derived calls from the RT-PCR reads in MiXCR, one entry per CDR3 protein. In the table there are about 520,000 distinct CDR3 sequences, roughly 25% of which are singletons. Trimming cost V 6 bases and J 2 bases; bases outside gene matches: 10. This CDR3 region has 17 residues. The source was CD4+ T cells sorted from PBMCs, collected around 5 days after vaccination. This clonotype originated in a man aged 45-65 years who received an inactivated influenza vaccine. This chain connects TRBV12-3 or TRBV12-4 to TRBJ2-5; 12 bases are a match to TRBD2. The CDR3 spells CASSRPSGTSGQETQYF. The CDR3 DNA is TGTGCCAGCAGCCGACCCTCGGGGACTAGCGGGCAAGAGACCCAGTACTTC.